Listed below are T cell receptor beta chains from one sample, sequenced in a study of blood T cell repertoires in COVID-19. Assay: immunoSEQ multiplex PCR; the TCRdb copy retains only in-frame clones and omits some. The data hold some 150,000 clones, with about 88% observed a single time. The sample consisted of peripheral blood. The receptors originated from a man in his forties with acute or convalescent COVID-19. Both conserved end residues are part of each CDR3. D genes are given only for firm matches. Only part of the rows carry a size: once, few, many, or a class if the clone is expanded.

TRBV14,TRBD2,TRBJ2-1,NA,CASSQAPSGGWDNEQFF,TGTGCCAGCAGCCAAGCTCCTAGCGGAGGATGGGACAATGAGCAGTTCTTC
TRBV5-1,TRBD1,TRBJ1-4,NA,CASSLEGQGNEKLFF,TGCGCCAGCAGCTTGGAGGGACAGGGAAATGAAAAACTGTTTTTT
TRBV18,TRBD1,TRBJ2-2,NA,CASSTGQGSTGELFF,TGTGCCAGCTCAACAGGACAGGGAAGCACCGGGGAGCTGTTTTTT
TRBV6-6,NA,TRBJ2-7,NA,CASSYLIGQSPYEQYF,TGTGCCAGCAGTTACCTTATCGGACAAAGCCCCTACGAGCAGTACTTC
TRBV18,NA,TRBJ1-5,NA,CASSQTEGDQPQHF,TGTGCCAGCTCCCAGACTGAGGGCGATCAGCCCCAGCATTTT
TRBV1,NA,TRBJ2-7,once,CTSSQVQGGKCEQYF,TGCACCAGCAGCCAGGTACAGGGCGGTAAATGCGAGCAGTACTTC
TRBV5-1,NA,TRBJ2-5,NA,CASSFLDGVGETQYF,TGCGCCAGCAGCTTTCTAGACGGGGTGGGAGAGACCCAGTACTTC
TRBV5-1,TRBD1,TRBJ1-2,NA,CASSSLSTGTDGYTF,TGCGCCAGCAGCTCCCTATCGACAGGGACAGATGGCTACACCTTC
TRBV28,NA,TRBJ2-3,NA,CASSLTRSDTQYF,TGTGCCAGCAGCCTGACTAGATCAGATACGCAGTATTTT
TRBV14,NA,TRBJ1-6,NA,CASSQAGTRTLHF,TGTGCCAGCAGCCAAGCAGGGACAAGAACCCTCCACTTT
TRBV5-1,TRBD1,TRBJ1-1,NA,CASSLEGQRGNTEAFF,TGCGCCAGCAGCTTGGAGGGACAGAGGGGGAATACTGAAGCTTTCTTT
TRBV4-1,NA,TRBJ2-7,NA,CASSQDLGSYEQYF,TGCGCCAGCAGCCAAGATCTAGGAAGCTACGAGCAGTACTTC
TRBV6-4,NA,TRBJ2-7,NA,CASRGGRLEFRYEQYF,TGTGCCAGCAGGGGGGGACGACTCGAATTCCGCTACGAGCAGTACTTC
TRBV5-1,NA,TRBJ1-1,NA,CASSLDGENTEAFF,TGCGCCAGCAGCTTGGACGGGGAGAACACTGAAGCTTTCTTT
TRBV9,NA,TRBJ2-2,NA,CASSFTNTGELFF,TGTGCCAGCAGCTTTACGAACACCGGGGAGCTGTTTTTT
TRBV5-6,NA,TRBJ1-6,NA,CASSGRGSLHF,TGTGCCAGCAGCGGAAGGGGTTCCCTCCACTTT
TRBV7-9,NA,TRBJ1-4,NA,CASSLPPGGHEKLFF,TGTGCCAGCAGCTTACCCCCGGGGGGTCATGAAAAACTGTTTTTT
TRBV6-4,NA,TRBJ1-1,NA,CASTNRDTEAFF,TGTGCCAGCACCAACAGGGACACTGAAGCTTTCTTT
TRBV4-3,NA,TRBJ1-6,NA,CASSHPIRAPRSPLHF,TGCGCCAGCAGCCACCCTATTCGTGCACCGAGGTCACCCCTCCACTTT
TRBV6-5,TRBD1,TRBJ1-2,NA,CASRSDRGNGYTF,TGTGCCAGCAGGTCCGACAGGGGAAATGGCTACACCTTC
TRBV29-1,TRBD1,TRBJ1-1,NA,CSVGGTGEGNTEAFF,TGCAGCGTTGGGGGGACAGGGGAGGGGAACACTGAAGCTTTCTTT
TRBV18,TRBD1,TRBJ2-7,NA,CASSRGQAKDYEQYF,TGTGCCAGCTCACGAGGACAGGCAAAAGACTACGAGCAGTACTTC
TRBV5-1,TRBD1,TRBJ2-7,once,CASSLEGTGSVHEQYF,TGCGCCAGCAGCTTGGAGGGGACAGGTAGTGTCCACGAGCAGTACTTC
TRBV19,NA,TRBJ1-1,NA,CASSWGGTEAFF,TGTGCCAGTAGTTGGGGGGGCACTGAAGCTTTCTTT
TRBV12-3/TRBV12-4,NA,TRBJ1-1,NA,CASSLGAGTEAFF,TGTGCCAGCAGTTTAGGAGCGGGCACTGAAGCTTTCTTT
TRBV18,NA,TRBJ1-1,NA,CASSTDRNTEAFF,TGTGCCAGCTCAACTGACAGAAACACTGAAGCTTTCTTT
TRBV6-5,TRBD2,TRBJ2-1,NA,CASSYSTSGGREQFF,TGTGCCAGCAGTTACTCGACTAGCGGGGGACGGGAGCAGTTCTTC
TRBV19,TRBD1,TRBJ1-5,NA,CASSLTGAYSNQPQHF,TGTGCCAGTAGTTTGACAGGGGCCTATAGCAATCAGCCCCAGCATTTT
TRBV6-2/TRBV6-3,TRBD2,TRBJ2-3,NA,CASSWAWGGEYTQYF,TGTGCCAGCAGTTGGGCTTGGGGGGGTGAATATACGCAGTATTTT
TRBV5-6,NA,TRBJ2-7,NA,CASSFWEGGEQYF,TGTGCCAGCAGCTTTTGGGAAGGGGGCGAGCAGTACTTC
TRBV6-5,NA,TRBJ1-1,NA,CASSYNQGTEAFF,TGTGCCAGCAGTTACAATCAGGGCACTGAAGCTTTCTTT